Reported below is one TCR beta chain. It lacks a known antigen. Qualities for individual bases were not recorded, and no much larger clone is one base off. The trial excluded patients who had a history of autoimmune disease or were on systemic immunosuppression. Peripheral blood for TCR sequencing was collected from all dose cohorts at baseline, on cycle 4 day 1, and on cycle 7 day 1. The samples were drawn from a first-in-human, open-label, multicenter phase I dose-escalation trial of ivuxolimab. Adults with locally advanced or metastatic melanoma, renal cell carcinoma, hepatocellular carcinoma or head and neck squamous cell carcinoma were enrolled in the trial. Before TCR sequencing, CD4+ T cells and CD8+ T cells were sorted from peripheral blood as separate populations. This sample stems from a study of OX40 agonist ivuxolimab in advanced cancers. With respect to the entire study: Ivuxolimab was an agonistic, fully human IgG2 monoclonal antibody directed against OX40 (CD134), a costimulatory receptor. Prior anti-PD-1, anti-PD-L1 or anti-CTLA-4 therapy was permitted, and checkpoint inhibitors had been received by about two fifths of dose-escalation patients. Partial responses were achieved by three dose-escalation patients, of whom one had hepatocellular carcinoma and two had cutaneous melanoma. The paper reports the monotherapy dose-escalation portion (N of about 51 patients) of the phase I ivuxolimab trial. Of the roughly 54 dose-escalation patients, hepatocellular carcinoma was present in around 19, melanoma in about 15, renal cell carcinoma in 9 and head and neck cancer in 9. The dose-escalation cohort was about 83% male with a mean age of approximately 60 years, ranging from 23 to 79. Intravenous ivuxolimab was administered to patients every 2 weeks at six dose levels: 0.01, 0.1, 0.3, 1.5, 3 and 10 mg/kg. The point of sequencing TCRbeta in the periphery was to test whether ivuxolimab changed TCR sequence diversity and drove clonal T-cell expansion.

To sequence the TCRbeta CDR3 region, genomic DNA was isolated from the sorted cells. The immunoSEQ Assay was used for sequencing of TCRbeta CDR3 regions. The clones in this table, taken by TCRdb from immuneACCESS, are in-frame only. Not every clone is retained; where verified, under half of the shortfall comes from an unresolved V gene, and the cause of the rest is unknown. Here the sample has over 60,000 clones; 90% to 95% occur a single time. Around 1.8% of the sample goes to the ten largest clones. The junction carries 11 bases between V and J, which are trimmed by 7 bases and 0 bases respectively. CDR1 and CDR2 (LNHNV, YYDKDF) derive from the germline V gene (reference sequence). The CDR3 sequence holds 14 residues, the cysteine and phenylalanine included. Of all the DNA, just the CDR3 is kept, 42 bases in frame from base 1. Summary of the overall study and its limitations: The antigen specificity of the peripheral T cells that underwent clonal expansion was not determined. Low levels of normalized T-cell clonal expansion were also seen in some patients who did not respond. On average, CD8+ T cells showed more expanded clones than CD4+ T cells after ivuxolimab. At doses of 0.1 to 3.0 mg/kg, clonal expansion of both CD4+ and CD8+ blood T cells was observed from baseline to week 6. In the 0.1-3.0 mg/kg groups, partial responders were among the patients with the lowest normalized peripheral clonal expansion, particularly in CD8+ T cells.

The sequence joins TRBV15 to TRBJ2-3; a tentative D call is TRBD2 (5 bases match). The sample in question was CD4+ or CD8+ T cells sorted from blood, obtained in a trial of the OX40 agonist ivuxolimab. The sequence came from an adult with an advanced solid tumor such as melanoma, head and neck, liver or kidney cancer. CDR3 loop: CATTRGWSTDTQYF. The sequence in DNA is TGTGCCACCACCCGAGGGTGGAGCACAGATACGCAGTATTTT.